This entry lists 10 T cell receptor beta chains sequenced from one sample in a study of regulatory T cells in long-lasting Graves disease (dated by TCRdb to about 2021). Receptor amplification or capture employed multiplex PCR. Sequencing relied on an Illumina HiSeq 4000. iRepertoire HTBI primers and Arm-PCR amplification of CDR3 regions were used to construct TCR beta libraries. The public reads were reanalyzed by TCRdb: fastp trimming at Q25, MiXCR alignment, in-frame beta chains only. All rows with the same CDR3 protein become a single entry with the most common DNA and genes. Here the sample has some 220,000 distinct CDR3 sequences; roughly 19% occur a single time. Together, the top ten hold 12% of the sample. The time point label corresponds to: newly diagnosed GD, antithyroid drugs for less than 3 months. For both TCR sequencing and RNA sequencing, RNA was extracted from PBMCs in TRIzol. The sample also formed part of further work on T cells in Graves' hyperthyroidism and ophthalmopathy.

Specimen: peripheral blood mononuclear cells (PBMCs), collected at new diagnosis, from a patient treated with antithyroid drugs. The receptors here all came from a woman in her 30s with Graves disease. Donor details come from another sample of the same person, matched by shared clones.

The table lists this clonotype with many counts. The chain uses TRBV20-1 and TRBJ2-2, with TRBD1 matching 11 bases. CDR1 and CDR2 from the germline V gene are DFQATT and SNEGSKA (reference sequence). Trimming at V came to 0 bases and at J to 5 bases, leaving 5 bases not matched to a gene. The CDR3 has 16 amino acids. CDR3 sequence: CSARDPGQGETGELFF. CDR3 DNA: TGCAGTGCTAGAGACCCGGGACAGGGGGAGACCGGGGAGCTGTTTTTT.

This clonotype was seen ten or more times. The chain's CDR3 is CASSLTRAVNTEAFF. The CDR3 DNA reads as TGTGCCAGCAGCCTAACACGGGCCGTGAACACTGAAGCTTTCTTT. The J gene is TRBJ1-1, the V gene TRBV5-6; D unclear. The CDR3 has 15 amino acids. Germline V gene data show CDR1 as SGHDT and CDR2 as YYEEEE. Trimming removed 4 bases at V and 0 bases at J, with 13 bases between.

This clonotype was detected many times. V and J are TRBV27 and TRBJ2-2; D gene ambiguous. This CDR3 has 12 residues. V was shortened by 4 bases and J by 4 bases, with 4 bases between the two germline ends. The germline gives CDR1 MNHEY, CDR2 SMNVEV (reference sequence). The CDR3 spells CASSWLTGELFF. The CDR3 coding sequence is TGTGCCAGCAGTTGGCTCACCGGGGAGCTGTTTTTT.

This clonotype has at least ten counts. V is TRBV10-3 and J is TRBJ2-7; 10 nucleotides match TRBD1. Trimming at V came to 6 bases and at J to 0 bases, leaving 5 bases not matched to a gene. Germline CDR1 ENHRY, CDR2 SYGVKD. The CDR3 has 15 amino acids. CDR3 in amino acids: CAIRRGTGASYEQYF. DNA for the CDR3: TGTGCCATCAGGAGAGGGACAGGGGCCTCCTACGAGCAGTACTTC.

This clonotype appeared many times. This CDR3 is CSVVGTEGEKLFF. CDR3 in DNA: TGCAGCGTTGTGGGGACAGAGGGCGAAAAACTGTTTTTT. V and J are TRBV29-1 and TRBJ1-4, with 7 bases matching TRBD1. The germline V gene has CDR1 SQVTM and CDR2 ANQGSEA. The junction had 7 bases not matched to a gene; V was cut back by 4 bases and J by 8 bases. The CDR3 is made up of 13 amino acids.

V and J are TRBV2 and TRBJ1-1, with D unclear. Per the germline V gene, CDR1 is SNHLY and CDR2 is FYNNEI. The germline V and J ends were trimmed by 6 bases and 7 bases, with 9 bases remaining between them. The CDR3 covers 11 residues. The CDR3 bases are TGTGCCAGCAGACAAGCCCTTGAAGCTTTCTTT. Translated, it gives CASRQALEAFF.

The chain joins TRBV20-1 to TRBJ2-1; 8 nucleotides match TRBD2. J gave up 2 bases and V 3 bases, and 6 bases lay outside the gene matches. Per germline, CDR1 DFQATT and CDR2 SNEGSKA (reference sequence). The CDR3 has 15 residues. CDR3 DNA: TGCAGTGCTAGCGCCCTGACTAGCGCCTACAATGAGCAGTTCTTC. The encoded protein is CSASALTSAYNEQFF.

The rearrangement links TRBV6-2 or TRBV6-3 to TRBJ1-2; 8 bases are a match to TRBD1. Germline assignment: CDR1 MNHEY and CDR2 SVGEGT. Losses at the gene ends were 3 bases for V and 0 bases for J; bases not matched to a gene: 15. There are 19 residues in the CDR3. CDR3 region: CASSYPTPDRVPSNYGYTF. CDR3 coding DNA: TGTGCCAGCAGTTATCCAACTCCGGACAGGGTCCCTTCTAACTATGGCTACACCTTC.

This clonotype was recorded at least ten times. The rearrangement uses TRBV7-8 and TRBJ1-5, with TRBD1 matching 7 bases. There are 19 residues in the CDR3. CDR1 is SGHVS, CDR2 FQNEAQ, per germline. J was trimmed by 1 base and V by 5 bases; bases with no gene match: 17. CDR3 nucleotides: TGTGCCAGCAGCCGGGCGTGGCAGGGGGGAGTAAGAAGCAATCAGCCCCAGCATTTT. Its translation is CASSRAWQGGVRSNQPQHF.

This clonotype was detected many times. V usage is TRBV14 and J usage is TRBJ2-3; a weak D match, TRBD1 (6 bases). Trimming took 3 bases from V and 4 from J, leaving 17 bases between them. The CDR3 spans 16 residues. Germline V gives CDR1 SGHDN, CDR2 FVKESK. The CDR3 nucleotides are TGTGCCAGCAGCCAGGCACGGACAGCCTGGCCAGATACGCAGTATTTT. Translated: CASSQARTAWPDTQYF.